This is a list of T cell receptor beta chains from one sample in a study of blood T cell repertoires in COVID-19. Method: immunoSEQ multiplex PCR; TCRdb's copy keeps in-frame clones and lacks some. The sample has fewer than 150,000 clones, around 88% seen once; the top ten hold 25% to 35%. Sample: peripheral blood. These receptors came from a human donor in a cohort sampled during active COVID-19. The CDR3 runs from the conserved cysteine through the conserved F or W. D genes are given only for firm matches. The size of a clone is reported for some rows only, either as once, few or many, or as a class for expanded clones.

v_call: TRBV19; d_call: .; clone_size: .; j_call: TRBJ1-2; cdr3_aa: CASSIGGAYGYTF; cdr3_nt: TGTGCCAGTAGTATCGGGGGAGCCTATGGCTACACCTTC
v_call: TRBV9; d_call: .; clone_size: .; j_call: TRBJ1-6; cdr3_aa: CASSQRVSYNSPLHF; cdr3_nt: TGTGCCAGCAGCCAGAGGGTCTCCTATAATTCACCCCTCCACTTT
v_call: TRBV19; d_call: .; clone_size: .; j_call: TRBJ2-7; cdr3_aa: CASSIPGNEQYF; cdr3_nt: TGTGCCAGTAGTATTCCGGGGAACGAGCAGTACTTC
v_call: TRBV7-9; d_call: .; clone_size: .; j_call: TRBJ2-2; cdr3_aa: CASSPTRGTGELFF; cdr3_nt: TGTGCCAGCAGCCCTACAAGGGGCACCGGGGAGCTGTTTTTT
v_call: TRBV7-2; d_call: TRBD2; clone_size: many; j_call: TRBJ2-1; cdr3_aa: CASSWTSGGDEQFF; cdr3_nt: TGTGCCAGCAGTTGGACTAGCGGGGGGGACGAGCAGTTCTTC
v_call: TRBV4-2; d_call: .; clone_size: few; j_call: TRBJ1-3; cdr3_aa: CASSQDQKAQRRNTIYF; cdr3_nt: TGTGCCAGCAGCCAAGACCAAAAGGCCCAGCGACGTAACACCATATATTTT
v_call: TRBV18; d_call: TRBD1; clone_size: once; j_call: TRBJ1-2; cdr3_aa: CASSPDRANLYGYTF; cdr3_nt: TGTGCCAGCTCTCCCGACAGGGCCAACTTATATGGCTACACCTTC
v_call: TRBV7-2; d_call: .; clone_size: few; j_call: TRBJ1-2; cdr3_aa: CASSLARARSYGYTF; cdr3_nt: TGTGCCAGCAGCTTAGCCAGGGCACGATCTTATGGCTACACCTTC
v_call: TRBV3-1/TRBV3-2; d_call: .; clone_size: .; j_call: TRBJ2-1; cdr3_aa: CASSQGFEGEWQFF; cdr3_nt: TGTGCCAGCAGCCAAGGTTTCGAGGGGGAATGGCAGTTCTTC
v_call: TRBV30; d_call: .; clone_size: .; j_call: TRBJ1-2; cdr3_aa: CAWSVQTPRPKTNYGYTF; cdr3_nt: TGTGCCTGGAGTGTACAAACCCCTAGGCCTAAGACTAACTATGGCTACACCTTC
v_call: TRBV7-6; d_call: .; clone_size: .; j_call: TRBJ2-3; cdr3_aa: CASTKLGGGPTDTQYF; cdr3_nt: TGTGCCAGCACCAAATTAGGGGGGGGCCCGACAGATACGCAGTATTTT
v_call: TRBV6-5; d_call: TRBD2; clone_size: .; j_call: TRBJ2-5; cdr3_aa: CASSLAGARETQYF; cdr3_nt: TGTGCCAGCAGCCTAGCGGGGGCCCGAGAGACCCAGTACTTC
v_call: TRBV3-1/TRBV3-2; d_call: TRBD2; clone_size: .; j_call: TRBJ2-5; cdr3_aa: CASSPGLARETQYF; cdr3_nt: TGTGCCAGCAGCCCAGGACTAGCGCGGGAGACCCAGTACTTC
v_call: TRBV4-3; d_call: TRBD2; clone_size: once; j_call: TRBJ2-1; cdr3_aa: CASSQDRKRGGFYNEQFF; cdr3_nt: TGCGCCAGCAGCCAAGACCGGAAGCGGGGAGGGTTTTACAATGAGCAGTTCTTC
v_call: TRBV11-1; d_call: TRBD1; clone_size: .; j_call: TRBJ2-5; cdr3_aa: CASSFDRVRETQYF; cdr3_nt: TGTGCCAGCAGCTTCGACAGGGTGAGAGAGACCCAGTACTTC
v_call: TRBV5-8; d_call: .; clone_size: few; j_call: TRBJ1-6; cdr3_aa: CASSQGLGTINSPLHF; cdr3_nt: TGTGCCAGCAGCCAAGGATTAGGGACAATTAATTCACCCCTCCACTTT
v_call: TRBV12-5; d_call: .; clone_size: .; j_call: TRBJ1-1; cdr3_aa: CASARVAEAFF; cdr3_nt: TGTGCTAGTGCCCGGGTGGCTGAAGCTTTCTTT
v_call: TRBV18; d_call: TRBD1; clone_size: .; j_call: TRBJ1-1; cdr3_aa: CASSPRTGEAFF; cdr3_nt: TGTGCCAGCTCACCTAGGACAGGTGAAGCTTTCTTT
v_call: TRBV3-1/TRBV3-2; d_call: .; clone_size: .; j_call: TRBJ1-2; cdr3_aa: CASSPQQEFYGYTF; cdr3_nt: TGTGCCAGCAGCCCTCAACAGGAGTTCTATGGCTACACCTTC
v_call: TRBV7-3; d_call: .; clone_size: .; j_call: TRBJ1-1; cdr3_aa: CASSSEITKNTEAFF; cdr3_nt: TGTGCCAGCAGCTCCGAAATAACAAAGAACACTGAAGCTTTCTTT
v_call: TRBV6-1; d_call: .; clone_size: few; j_call: TRBJ1-5; cdr3_aa: CASSEALNQPQHF; cdr3_nt: TGTGCCAGCAGTGAAGCCCTCAATCAGCCCCAGCATTTT
v_call: TRBV7-2; d_call: .; clone_size: .; j_call: TRBJ1-1; cdr3_aa: CASTQTGGMNTEAFF; cdr3_nt: TGTGCCAGCACCCAGACGGGGGGCATGAACACTGAAGCTTTCTTT
v_call: TRBV5-1; d_call: .; clone_size: .; j_call: TRBJ1-3; cdr3_aa: CASSLDIRDYSGNTIYF; cdr3_nt: TGCGCCAGCAGCTTGGATATCAGGGATTACTCTGGAAACACCATATATTTT
v_call: TRBV3-1/TRBV3-2; d_call: .; clone_size: .; j_call: TRBJ2-2; cdr3_aa: CASSPTRGGGRYTGELFF; cdr3_nt: TGTGCCAGCAGCCCTACGAGGGGGGGCGGAAGATACACCGGGGAGCTGTTTTTT
v_call: TRBV6-5; d_call: TRBD1; clone_size: once; j_call: TRBJ1-5; cdr3_aa: CASRVDRGNQPQHF; cdr3_nt: TGTGCCAGCAGGGTAGACAGGGGCAATCAGCCCCAGCATTTT
v_call: TRBV3-1/TRBV3-2; d_call: TRBD1; clone_size: .; j_call: TRBJ1-1; cdr3_aa: CASSPDRREAFF; cdr3_nt: TGTGCCAGCAGCCCGGACAGGCGGGAAGCTTTCTTT
v_call: TRBV5-4; d_call: .; clone_size: .; j_call: TRBJ1-6; cdr3_aa: CASSPKTPNSPLHF; cdr3_nt: TGTGCCAGCAGCCCAAAGACACCAAATTCACCCCTCCACTTT
v_call: TRBV6-2/TRBV6-3; d_call: .; clone_size: .; j_call: TRBJ2-1; cdr3_aa: CASSYPVTSAYEQFF; cdr3_nt: TGTGCCAGCAGTTACCCTGTAACTTCTGCTTATGAGCAGTTCTTC
v_call: TRBV7-8; d_call: .; clone_size: .; j_call: TRBJ2-5; cdr3_aa: CASSLGRVETQYF; cdr3_nt: TGTGCCAGCAGCCTGGGCAGGGTGGAGACCCAGTACTTC
v_call: TRBV7-9; d_call: .; clone_size: few; j_call: TRBJ1-5; cdr3_aa: CASSSAREGGLNQPQHF; cdr3_nt: TGTGCCAGCAGCTCCGCCAGGGAGGGGGGTCTCAATCAGCCCCAGCATTTT
v_call: TRBV30; d_call: TRBD2; clone_size: .; j_call: TRBJ2-5; cdr3_aa: CAWRLGLAGGIEWETQYF; cdr3_nt: TGTGCCTGGAGGCTAGGACTAGCGGGGGGGATCGAGTGGGAGACCCAGTACTTC
v_call: TRBV3-1/TRBV3-2; d_call: .; clone_size: .; j_call: TRBJ2-2; cdr3_aa: CASSPRGNTGELFF; cdr3_nt: TGTGCCAGCAGCCCCAGGGGGAACACCGGGGAGCTGTTTTTT
v_call: TRBV4-1; d_call: .; clone_size: .; j_call: TRBJ2-1; cdr3_aa: CASSAPGGLKNEQFF; cdr3_nt: TGCGCCAGCAGCGCGCCCGGGGGGCTGAAGAATGAGCAGTTCTTC
v_call: TRBV18; d_call: TRBD1; clone_size: .; j_call: TRBJ1-5; cdr3_aa: CASSPGQGQAGQPQHF; cdr3_nt: TGTGCCAGCTCACCGGGACAGGGTCAGGCGGGTCAGCCCCAGCATTTT
v_call: TRBV4-1; d_call: .; clone_size: .; j_call: TRBJ2-7; cdr3_aa: CASSQDDRWPEQYF; cdr3_nt: TGCGCCAGCAGCCAAGATGACAGGTGGCCCGAGCAGTACTTC
v_call: TRBV24-1; d_call: .; clone_size: .; j_call: TRBJ1-5; cdr3_aa: CATSDRGFRSNQPQHF; cdr3_nt: TGTGCCACCAGTGACCGGGGGTTTCGTAGCAATCAGCCCCAGCATTTT
v_call: TRBV4-3; d_call: .; clone_size: .; j_call: TRBJ1-1; cdr3_aa: CASSQDSGVYGEAFF; cdr3_nt: TGCGCCAGCAGCCAAGATTCAGGGGTGTATGGTGAAGCTTTCTTT
v_call: TRBV27; d_call: TRBD1; clone_size: .; j_call: TRBJ2-3; cdr3_aa: CASSFLTRGQWYF; cdr3_nt: TGTGCCAGCAGTTTCCTGACCCGGGGACAGTGGTATTTT
v_call: TRBV7-2; d_call: TRBD2; clone_size: .; j_call: TRBJ2-2; cdr3_aa: CASRETSGGRGLGELFF; cdr3_nt: TGTGCCAGCAGGGAGACTAGCGGGGGGCGGGGACTCGGGGAGCTGTTTTTT
v_call: TRBV5-5; d_call: .; clone_size: .; j_call: TRBJ1-1; cdr3_aa: CASSLPGNTEAFF; cdr3_nt: TGTGCCAGCAGCTTGCCAGGCAACACTGAAGCTTTCTTT
v_call: TRBV10-3; d_call: TRBD1; clone_size: .; j_call: TRBJ2-2; cdr3_aa: CATRDRGNTGELFF; cdr3_nt: TGTGCCACCCGGGACAGGGGGAACACCGGGGAGCTGTTTTTT
v_call: TRBV7-9; d_call: .; clone_size: .; j_call: TRBJ2-3; cdr3_aa: CASSWAGRTDTQYF; cdr3_nt: TGTGCCAGCAGCTGGGCAGGGCGCACAGATACGCAGTATTTT
v_call: TRBV5-6; d_call: .; clone_size: .; j_call: TRBJ2-7; cdr3_aa: CASSLSLMRDPSYEQYF; cdr3_nt: TGTGCCAGCAGCTTATCTTTAATGAGGGATCCCTCCTACGAGCAGTACTTC
v_call: TRBV19; d_call: .; clone_size: .; j_call: TRBJ2-2; cdr3_aa: CASSIGGFTGELFF; cdr3_nt: TGTGCCAGTAGTATTGGGGGGTTCACCGGGGAGCTGTTTTTT
v_call: TRBV4-1; d_call: .; clone_size: .; j_call: TRBJ2-5; cdr3_aa: CASSLRGGGGQETQYF; cdr3_nt: TGCGCCAGCAGTCTCAGGGGTGGGGGGGGTCAAGAGACCCAGTACTTC